This TCR beta chain is drawn from a study of blood T cell repertoires in COVID-19. Study-level information: Both acute and convalescent COVID-19 samples were obtained from the United States, Italy and Spain.

Profiling relied on immunoSEQ multiplex PCR, and the TCRdb table lists in-frame clones only, not all of them. The table records about 200,000 clones, 88% of them present only once. The CDR3 has 16 amino acids. The V end was cut by 5 bases, the J end by 2 bases, with 18 bases between. Per germline, CDR1 SEHNR and CDR2 FQNEAQ (reference sequence). Sequenced material: peripheral blood. This receptor was taken from a man younger than 35 with active or convalescent COVID-19. The gene calls are TRBV7-9 and TRBJ2-5; TRBD1 might be the D (6 bases). The CDR3 DNA follows: TGTGCCAGCAGCAAACGGACAGTAGAAACACAAGAGACCCAGTACTTC. Protein sequence: CASSKRTVETQETQYF.